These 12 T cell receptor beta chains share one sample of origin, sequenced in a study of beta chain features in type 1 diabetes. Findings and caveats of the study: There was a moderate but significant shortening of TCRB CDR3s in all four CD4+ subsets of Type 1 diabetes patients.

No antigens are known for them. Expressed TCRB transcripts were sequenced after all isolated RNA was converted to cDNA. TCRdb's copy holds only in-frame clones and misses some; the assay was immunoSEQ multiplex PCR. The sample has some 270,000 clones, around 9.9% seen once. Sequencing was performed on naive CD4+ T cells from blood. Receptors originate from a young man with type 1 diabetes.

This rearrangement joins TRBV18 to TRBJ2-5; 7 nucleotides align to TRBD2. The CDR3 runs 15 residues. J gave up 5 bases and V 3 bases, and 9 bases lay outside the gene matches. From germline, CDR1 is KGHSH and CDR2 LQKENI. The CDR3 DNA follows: TGTGCCAGCTCACCTGCGGGGCCGCGGGAGGAGACCCAGTACTTC. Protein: CASSPAGPREETQYF.

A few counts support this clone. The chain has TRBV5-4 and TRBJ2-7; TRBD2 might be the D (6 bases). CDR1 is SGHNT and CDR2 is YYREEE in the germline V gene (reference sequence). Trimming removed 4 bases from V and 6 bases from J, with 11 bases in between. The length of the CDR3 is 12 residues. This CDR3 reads CASSQFGGEQYF. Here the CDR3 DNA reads TGTGCCAGCAGCCAATTCGGGGGCGAGCAGTACTTC.

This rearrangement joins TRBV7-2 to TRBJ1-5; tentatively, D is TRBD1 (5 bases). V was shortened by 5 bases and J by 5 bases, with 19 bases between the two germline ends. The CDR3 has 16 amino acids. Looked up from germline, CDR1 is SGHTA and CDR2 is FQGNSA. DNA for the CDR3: TGTGCCAGCAGCCCTCAACCGGCAGGGTCGGATCAGCCCCAGCATTTT. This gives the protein CASSPQPAGSDQPQHF.

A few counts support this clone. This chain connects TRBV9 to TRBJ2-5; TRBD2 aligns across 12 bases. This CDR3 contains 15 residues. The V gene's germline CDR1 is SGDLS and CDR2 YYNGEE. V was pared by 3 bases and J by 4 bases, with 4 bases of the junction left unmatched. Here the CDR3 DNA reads TGTGCCAGCAGCGCAACTAGCGGGGGGCGAGAGACCCAGTACTTC. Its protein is CASSATSGGRETQYF.

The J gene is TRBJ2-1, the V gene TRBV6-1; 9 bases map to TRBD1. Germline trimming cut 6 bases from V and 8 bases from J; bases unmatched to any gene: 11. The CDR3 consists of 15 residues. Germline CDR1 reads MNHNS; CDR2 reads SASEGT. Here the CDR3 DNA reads TGTGCCAGCAGGATACAGGGGGCATTAAGGGATGAGCAGTTCTTC. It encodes CASRIQGALRDEQFF.

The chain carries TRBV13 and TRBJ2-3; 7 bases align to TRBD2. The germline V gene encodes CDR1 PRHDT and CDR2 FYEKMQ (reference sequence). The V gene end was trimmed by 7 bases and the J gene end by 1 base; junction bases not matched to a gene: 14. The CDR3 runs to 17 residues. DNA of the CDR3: TGTGCCAGCACCGGACCCGGGGCCAGCGGGGGCACAGATACGCAGTATTTT. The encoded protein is CASTGPGASGGTDTQYF.

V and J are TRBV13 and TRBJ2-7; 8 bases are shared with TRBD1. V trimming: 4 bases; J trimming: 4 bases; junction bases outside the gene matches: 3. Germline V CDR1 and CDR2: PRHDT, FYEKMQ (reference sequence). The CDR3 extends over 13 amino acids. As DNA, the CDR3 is TGTGCCAGCAGCTCCGACAGGGGTTACGAGCAGTACTTC. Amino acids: CASSSDRGYEQYF.

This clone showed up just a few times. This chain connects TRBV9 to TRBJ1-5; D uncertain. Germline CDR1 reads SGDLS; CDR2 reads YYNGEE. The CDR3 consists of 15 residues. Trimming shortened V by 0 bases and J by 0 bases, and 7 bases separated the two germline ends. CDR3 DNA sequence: TGTGCCAGCAGCGTAGGCAGCGTTAGCAATCAGCCCCAGCATTTT. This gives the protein CASSVGSVSNQPQHF. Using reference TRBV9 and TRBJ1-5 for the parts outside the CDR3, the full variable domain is DSGVTQTPKHLITATGQRVTLRCSPRSGDLSVYWYQQSLDQGLQFLIQYYNGEERAKGNILERFSAQQFPDLHSELNLSSLELGDSALYFCASSVGSVSNQPQHFGDGTRLSIL.

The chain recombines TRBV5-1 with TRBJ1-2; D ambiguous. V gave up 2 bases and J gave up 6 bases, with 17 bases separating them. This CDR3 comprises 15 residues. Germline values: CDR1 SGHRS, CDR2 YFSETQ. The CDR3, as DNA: TGCGCCAGCAGCTTAGAGTATCGGAGATCGAATGGCTACACCTTC. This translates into CASSLEYRRSNGYTF.

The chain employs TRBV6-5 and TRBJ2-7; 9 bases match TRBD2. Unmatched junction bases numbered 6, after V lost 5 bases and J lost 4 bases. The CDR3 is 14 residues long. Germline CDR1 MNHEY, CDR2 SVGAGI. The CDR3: CASSPRTSVYEQYF. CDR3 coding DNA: TGTGCCAGCAGTCCACGGACTAGCGTTTACGAGCAGTACTTC.

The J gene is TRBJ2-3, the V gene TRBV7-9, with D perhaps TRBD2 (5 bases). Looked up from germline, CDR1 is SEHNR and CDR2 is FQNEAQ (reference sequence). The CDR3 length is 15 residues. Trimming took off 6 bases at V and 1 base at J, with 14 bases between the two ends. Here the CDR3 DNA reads TGTGCCAGCAGTGCTGGAGGAGGAGGCACAGATACGCAGTATTTT. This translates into CASSAGGGGTDTQYF.

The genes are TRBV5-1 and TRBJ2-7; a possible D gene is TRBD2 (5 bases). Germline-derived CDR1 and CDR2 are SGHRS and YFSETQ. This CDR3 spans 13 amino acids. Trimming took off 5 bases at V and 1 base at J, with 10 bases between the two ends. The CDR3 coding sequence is TGCGCCAGCAGGAGGGCCGGATCCTACGAGCAGTACTTC. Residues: CASRRAGSYEQYF.